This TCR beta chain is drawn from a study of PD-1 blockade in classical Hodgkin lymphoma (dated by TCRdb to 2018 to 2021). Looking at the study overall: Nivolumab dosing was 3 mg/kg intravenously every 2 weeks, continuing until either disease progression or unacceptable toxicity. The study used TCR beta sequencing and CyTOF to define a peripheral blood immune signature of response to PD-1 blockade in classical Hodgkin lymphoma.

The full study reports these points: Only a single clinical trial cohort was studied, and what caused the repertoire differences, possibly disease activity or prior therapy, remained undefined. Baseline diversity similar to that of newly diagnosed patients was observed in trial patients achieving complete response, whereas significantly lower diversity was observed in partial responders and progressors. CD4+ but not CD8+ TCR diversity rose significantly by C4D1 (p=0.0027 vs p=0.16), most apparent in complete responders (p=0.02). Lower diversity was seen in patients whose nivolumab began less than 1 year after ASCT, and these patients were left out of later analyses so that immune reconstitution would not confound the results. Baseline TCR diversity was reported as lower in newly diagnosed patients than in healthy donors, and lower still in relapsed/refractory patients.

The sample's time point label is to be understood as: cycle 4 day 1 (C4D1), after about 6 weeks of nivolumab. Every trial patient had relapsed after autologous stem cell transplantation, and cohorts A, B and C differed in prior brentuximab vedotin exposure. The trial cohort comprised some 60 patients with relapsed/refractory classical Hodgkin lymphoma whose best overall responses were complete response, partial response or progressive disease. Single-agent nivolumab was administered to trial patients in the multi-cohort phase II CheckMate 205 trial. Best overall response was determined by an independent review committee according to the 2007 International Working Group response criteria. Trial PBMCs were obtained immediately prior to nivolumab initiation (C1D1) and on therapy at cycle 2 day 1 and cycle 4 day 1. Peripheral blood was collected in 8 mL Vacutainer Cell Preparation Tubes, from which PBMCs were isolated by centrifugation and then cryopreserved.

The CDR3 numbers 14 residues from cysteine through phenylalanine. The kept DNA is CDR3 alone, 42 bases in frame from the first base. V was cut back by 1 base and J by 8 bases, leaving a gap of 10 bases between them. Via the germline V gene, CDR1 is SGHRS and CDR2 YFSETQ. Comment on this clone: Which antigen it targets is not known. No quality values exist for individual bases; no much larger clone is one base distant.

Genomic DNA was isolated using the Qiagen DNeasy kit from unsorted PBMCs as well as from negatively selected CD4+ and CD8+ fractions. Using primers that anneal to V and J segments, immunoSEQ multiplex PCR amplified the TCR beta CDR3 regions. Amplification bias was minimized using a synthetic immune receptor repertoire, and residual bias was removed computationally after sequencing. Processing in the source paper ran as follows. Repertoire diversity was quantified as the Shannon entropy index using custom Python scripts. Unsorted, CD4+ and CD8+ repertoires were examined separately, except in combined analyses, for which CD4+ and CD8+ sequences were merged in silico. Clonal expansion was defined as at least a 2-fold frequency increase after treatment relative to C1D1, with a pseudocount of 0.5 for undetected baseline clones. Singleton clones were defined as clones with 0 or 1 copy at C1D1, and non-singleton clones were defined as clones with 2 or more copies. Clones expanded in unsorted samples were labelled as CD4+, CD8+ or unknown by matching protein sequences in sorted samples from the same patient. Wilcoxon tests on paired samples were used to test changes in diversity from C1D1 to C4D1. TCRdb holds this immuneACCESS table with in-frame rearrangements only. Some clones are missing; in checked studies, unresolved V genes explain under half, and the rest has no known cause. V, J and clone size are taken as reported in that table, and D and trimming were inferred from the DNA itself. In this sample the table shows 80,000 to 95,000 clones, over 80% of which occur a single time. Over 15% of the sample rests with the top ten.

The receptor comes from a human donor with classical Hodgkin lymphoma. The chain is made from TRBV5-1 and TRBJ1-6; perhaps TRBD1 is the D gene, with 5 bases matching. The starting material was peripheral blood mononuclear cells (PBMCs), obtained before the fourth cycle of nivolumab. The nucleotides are TGCGCCAGCAGCTTGAGGAGGGGAGATTCACCCCTCCACTTT. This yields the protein CASSLRRGDSPLHF.